The 15 T cell receptor beta chains below come from one sample, sequenced in a study of blood T cell repertoires in COVID-19. Clones were read by immunoSEQ multiplex PCR, and TCRdb kept only the in-frame ones, dropping some. This sample has approximately 300,000 clones, with roughly 89% found just once. Sequencing was done on a sample of peripheral blood. The receptors here all came from a man aged 40-49 years with acute or convalescent COVID-19.

The rearrangement joins TRBV19 to TRBJ1-1; D gene unclear. The CDR3 consists of 17 residues. Per the germline V gene, CDR1 is LNHDA and CDR2 is SQIVND (reference sequence). Trimming left V 2 bases short and J 1 base short, with 17 bases between. CDR3 DNA sequence: TGTGCCAGTAGTATAACCCCCGGAAGGGCGGGGAACACTGAAGCTTTCTTT. Translation gives CASSITPGRAGNTEAFF.

The rearrangement links TRBV19 to TRBJ1-2, with D possibly TRBD1 on 6 matching bases. This CDR3 is built from 17 residues. The V and J ends lost 7 bases and 0 bases respectively, with 21 bases between them. Germline CDR1 reads LNHDA; CDR2 reads SQIVND (reference sequence). The CDR3 DNA follows: TGTGCCAGTACACCCCGTGGACAGCCCTCTTCTAACTATGGCTACACCTTC. Protein: CASTPRGQPSSNYGYTF.

In the case of this clone: Other nucleotide sequences from this sample produce the same CDR3. The chain recombines TRBV27 with TRBJ1-1; D is ambiguous. Germline CDR1 MNHEY, CDR2 SMNVEV (reference sequence). The CDR3 covers 13 residues. The V gene lost 2 bases and the J gene lost 0 bases, with 4 bases spanning the gap. This chain's CDR3 is CASSLLLNTEAFF. CDR3 DNA sequence: TGTGCCAGCAGTTTACTACTGAACACTGAAGCTTTCTTT.

The chain recombines TRBV2 with TRBJ1-5; the D is unclear. Germline-derived CDR1 and CDR2 are SNHLY and FYNNEI. The V end was cut by 3 bases, the J end by 4 bases, with 10 bases between. The CDR3 consists of 14 residues. CDR3 amino acids: CASSDPRPNQPQHF. The CDR3 DNA is TGTGCCAGCAGTGACCCCAGGCCGAATCAGCCCCAGCATTTT.

The rearrangement links TRBV3-1 (or the pseudogene TRBV3-2) to TRBJ2-2; 8 positions match TRBD2. The length of the CDR3 is 16 residues. Germline CDR1 is LGHDT and CDR2 is YNNKEL (reference sequence). The ends lost 4 bases at V and 5 bases at J; junction bases unmatched: 9. The CDR3 DNA sequence: TGTGCCAGCAGCCGCTCAGCGGGGGTAAAAACCGGGGAGCTGTTTTTT. Its protein product is CASSRSAGVKTGELFF.

The J gene is TRBJ1-5, the V gene TRBV28, with 11 bases lining up with TRBD1. V lost 6 bases and J lost 5; bases outside the gene matches: 3. Per the germline V gene, CDR1 is MDHEN and CDR2 is SYDVKM. This CDR3 region has 14 residues. As DNA, the CDR3 is TGTGCCAGCAGCCGGACAGGGGGCGATCAGCCCCAGCATTTT. This sequence encodes CASSRTGGDQPQHF.

The CDR3 DNA reads as TGTGCCAGCAGTTTCTCAGTTTGGGGCTACACCTTC. Its protein is CASSFSVWGYTF. V is TRBV12-3 or TRBV12-4 and J is TRBJ1-2; no firm D call. V lost 3 bases and J 8 bases, leaving 10 bases between the germline ends. The CDR3 spans 12 residues.

The rearrangement uses TRBV27 and TRBJ1-2; D perhaps matches TRBD1 (6 bases). The CDR3 loop spans 17 amino acids. CDR1 is MNHEY and CDR2 is SMNVEV in the germline V gene (reference sequence). Trimming took off 3 bases at V and 2 bases at J, with 19 bases between the two ends. The CDR3 coding sequence is TGTGCCAGCAGTTTTTGGCAGGGGAGAGGGGTGAACTATGGCTACACCTTC. This gives the protein CASSFWQGRGVNYGYTF.

V and J are TRBV5-1 and TRBJ2-7, with TRBD1 matching 9 bases. Losses at the gene ends were 7 bases for V and 2 bases for J; bases not matched to a gene: 7. CDR3 length: 14 amino acids. Germline assignment: CDR1 SGHRS and CDR2 YFSETQ. DNA for the CDR3: TGCGCCAGCGGCCGGACAGGGGAACCCTACGAGCAGTACTTC. It is translated as CASGRTGEPYEQYF.

The chain joins TRBV11-2 to TRBJ2-4, with 9 bases fitting TRBD2. CDR1 SGHAT and CDR2 FQNNGV come from the germline V gene. The CDR3 is 16 amino acids. V gave up 4 bases and J gave up 1 base; unmatched junction bases: 5. CDR3: CASSSLAGGAKNIQYF. In DNA, the CDR3 is TGTGCCAGCAGCTCCCTTGCGGGGGGGGCCAAAAACATTCAGTACTTC.

This clone was seen only a few times. Other DNA sequences in this sample translate to the same CDR3. V usage is TRBV12-3 or TRBV12-4 and J usage is TRBJ2-7, with unresolved D. Between the trimmed V and J ends, which lost 1 base and 4 bases, there was a span of 5 bases. CDR3 length: 12 residues. This CDR3 reads CASSLDSYEQYF. For the CDR3, the DNA is TGTGCCAGCAGTTTAGATAGTTACGAGCAGTACTTC.

CDR3 coding DNA: TGTGCCAGCAGACCCATTCGAGGGAGAGAGACCCAGTACTTC. Protein product: CASRPIRGRETQYF. V usage is TRBV11-2 and J usage is TRBJ2-5; a weak D match, TRBD2 (5 bases). From germline, CDR1 is SGHAT and CDR2 FQNNGV. This CDR3 has 14 amino acids. V was cut by 6 bases and J by 4 bases, with 15 bases left in between.

The chain combines TRBV6-1 with TRBJ1-1; D might be TRBD1 (5 bases). Germline V CDR1 and CDR2: MNHNS, SASEGT. V was clipped by 3 bases and J by 7 bases, with 9 bases between them. The CDR3 loop spans 12 amino acids. This CDR3 is CASSEKDSEAFF. The CDR3, as DNA: TGTGCCAGCAGTGAGAAAGACAGTGAAGCTTTCTTT.

In this sample, this clone turned up a few times. The J gene is TRBJ1-2, the V gene TRBV7-2, with 7 bases matching TRBD1. Per the germline V gene, CDR1 is SGHTA and CDR2 is FQGNSA. Trimming at V came to 2 bases and at J to 2 bases, leaving 8 bases not matched to a gene. The CDR3 loop spans 16 amino acids. CDR3 in DNA: TGTGCCAGCAGCTTAACCGGGACAGCCAGGAACTATGGCTACACCTTC. Translated, it gives CASSLTGTARNYGYTF.

The gene calls are TRBV4-2 and TRBJ1-2; D may be TRBD1 (6 bases). V lost 0 bases and J lost 1, with 9 bases in between. CDR1 LGHNA and CDR2 YNFKEQ come from the germline V gene. CDR3 size: 15 residues. In DNA, the CDR3 is TGTGCCAGCAGCCAAGATCGGACAGTTAACTATGGCTACACCTTC. Translated: CASSQDRTVNYGYTF.